A single sample gave rise to the 28 T cell receptor beta chains below, sequenced in a study of PD-1 blockade in classical Hodgkin lymphoma. Assay: immunoSEQ multiplex PCR; the TCRdb copy retains only in-frame clones and omits some. The table has 53,000 or so clones, about 84% seen once. All the patients suffered relapse after autologous stem cell transplantation, and brentuximab vedotin exposure differed. The source material was peripheral blood mononuclear cells (PBMCs), sampled at baseline. The receptors stem from a human donor with classical Hodgkin lymphoma.

V is TRBV7-2 and J is TRBJ2-3; D uncertain. The CDR3 sequence is 13 residues long. V was trimmed by 3 bases and J by 2 bases, leaving 6 bases between them. CDR1 and CDR2 from the germline V gene are SGHTA and FQGNSA. For the CDR3, the DNA is TGTGCCAGCAGCTTCGCTTACACAGATACGCAGTATTTT. This gives the protein CASSFAYTDTQYF.

V gene TRBV7-9 combines with J gene TRBJ1-4; possibly TRBD1 for D (5 bases). The CDR3 contains 15 residues. Trimming left V 2 bases short and J 10 bases short, with 17 bases between. CDR1 and CDR2 (germline): SEHNR, FQNEAQ (reference sequence). The CDR3: CASSLRKDGGGKLFF. Written as DNA, the CDR3 is TGTGCCAGCAGCTTAAGGAAGGACGGTGGGGGAAAACTGTTTTTT.

In nucleotides, the CDR3 is TGTGCCAGCAGCCGCGACATCGGGAGGGAGACCCAGTACTTC. Its translation: CASSRDIGRETQYF. The chain has TRBV11-2 and TRBJ2-5; 7 positions match TRBD2. Trimming took 5 bases from V and 5 from J; bases not matched to a gene: 8. Germline CDR1 SGHAT, CDR2 FQNNGV. This CDR3 is built from 14 residues. Using reference TRBV11-2 and TRBJ2-5 for the parts outside the CDR3, the full variable domain is EAGVAQSPRYKIIEKRQSVAFWCNPISGHATLYWYQQILGQGPKLLIQFQNNGVVDDSQLPKDRFSAERLKGVDSTLKIQPAKLEDSAVYLCASSRDIGRETQYFGPGTRLLVL.

V and J are TRBV10-3 and TRBJ2-1; TRBD2 matches at 9 bases. Per the germline V gene, CDR1 is ENHRY and CDR2 is SYGVKD. Unmatched junction bases numbered 7, after V lost 2 bases and J lost 8 bases. The CDR3 has 15 residues. CDR3 DNA sequence: TGTGCCATCAGTGAGGGTAGCGGGAGAGGCGATGAGCAGTTCTTC. It is translated as CAISEGSGRGDEQFF.

The rearrangement uses TRBV7-8 and TRBJ1-1, with a weak D call TRBD1 (5 bases). The germline V and J ends were trimmed by 2 bases and 7 bases, with 20 bases remaining between them. This CDR3 is built from 16 residues. Germline V gene lookup returns CDR1 SGHVS and CDR2 FQNEAQ. The CDR3 DNA sequence: TGTGCCAGCAGCTTAAGCGCTGGGGCGCAAAAGGTTGAAGCTTTCTTT. Protein sequence: CASSLSAGAQKVEAFF.

The sample holds one count of this clone. V is TRBV4-2 and J is TRBJ2-7, with D tentatively TRBD2 (6 bases). The ends were cut back, 0 bases at V and 8 bases at J, with 17 bases in the middle. The CDR3 covers 15 residues. Germline values: CDR1 LGHNA, CDR2 YNFKEQ. The CDR3 region has the DNA TGTGCCAGCAGCCAAGATACCGGGAGTGGGGAAAAGCAGTACTTC. It specifies CASSQDTGSGEKQYF.

This sequence joins TRBV7-8 and TRBJ1-1; D not resolved. Germline CDR1 and CDR2: SGHVS and FQNEAQ. The CDR3 has 14 residues. Trimming stripped 4 bases from V and 0 bases from J, with 9 bases between. CDR3 sequence: CASSWTVLNTEAFF. In DNA, the CDR3 is TGTGCCAGCAGCTGGACGGTACTGAACACTGAAGCTTTCTTT.

The chain carries TRBV7-9 and TRBJ2-1; possibly TRBD2 for D (6 bases). This CDR3 comprises 14 residues. V gave up 1 base and J gave up 4 bases, with 8 bases separating them. The germline V gene encodes CDR1 SEHNR and CDR2 FQNEAQ (reference sequence). The CDR3 sequence: CASSLDRGYNEQFF. The CDR3 DNA reads TGTGCCAGCAGCTTAGATCGGGGGTACAATGAGCAGTTCTTC.

V and J are TRBV10-3 and TRBJ2-7, with no clear D. CDR1 ENHRY and CDR2 SYGVKD come from the germline V gene. V was pared by 2 bases and J by 2 bases, with 13 bases between. The CDR3 spans 15 residues. CDR3 coding DNA: TGTGCCATCAGTGAGGGGCAGTCTCCGGCCTACGAGCAGTACTTC. This codes for CAISEGQSPAYEQYF.

V gene TRBV4-2 combines with J gene TRBJ2-1; no clear D. Per germline, CDR1 LGHNA and CDR2 YNFKEQ. The CDR3 covers 14 residues. Trimming pared 0 bases from V and 5 bases from J, leaving 8 bases between. The CDR3 DNA follows: TGTGCCAGCAGCCAAGATAGTCCCGACAATGAGCAGTTCTTC. Protein: CASSQDSPDNEQFF.

This clone was detected only a few times. As DNA, the CDR3 is TGTGCCAGCAGTTTATCGCCAGGGACGAGAGGCTACACCTTC. It is translated as CASSLSPGTRGYTF. J is TRBJ1-2 and V is TRBV27; D may be TRBD1 (5 bases). This CDR3 contains 14 residues. The V and J ends lost 0 bases and 8 bases respectively, with 13 bases between them. CDR1 and CDR2 (germline): MNHEY, SMNVEV (reference sequence).

V gene TRBV10-1 combines with J gene TRBJ2-3; tentative D call: TRBD2 (6 bases). The V gene's germline CDR1 is WNHNN and CDR2 SYGVQD (reference sequence). V lost 5 bases and J 9 bases, leaving 12 bases between the germline ends. This CDR3 comprises 12 residues. The CDR3 DNA sequence: TGCGCCAGCAGTTATGGGGGAGGCACGCAGTATTTT. Encoded protein: CASSYGGGTQYF.

The chain employs TRBV5-4 and TRBJ2-5; D may be TRBD1 (6 bases). The length of the CDR3 is 14 residues. Germline V CDR1 and CDR2: SGHNT, YYREEE (reference sequence). V lost 4 bases to trimming and J lost 5 bases, with 15 bases between them. CDR3 nucleotides: TGTGCCAGCAGCGAAGACAGGTGGGGGGAGACCCAGTACTTC. Residues: CASSEDRWGETQYF.

J is TRBJ2-7 and V is TRBV5-1; TRBD2 aligns across 9 bases. V shed 0 bases, J shed 4 bases, and the junction held 5 bases outside the gene matches. CDR3 length equals 15 residues. In germline, CDR1 is SGHRS, CDR2 YFSETQ. The CDR3 is CASSLEFSGRYEQYF. As DNA, the CDR3 is TGCGCCAGCAGCTTGGAATTTAGCGGGAGATACGAGCAGTACTTC.

This clone was recorded once. The rearrangement uses TRBV7-2 and TRBJ1-4; D ambiguous. This CDR3 contains 15 residues. Trimming took 5 bases from V and 0 from J, leaving 10 bases between them. The germline V gene has CDR1 SGHTA and CDR2 FQGNSA. The CDR3: CASSTRRATNEKLFF. CDR3 nucleotides: TGTGCCAGCAGCACAAGACGGGCAACTAATGAAAAACTGTTTTTT.

J is TRBJ1-3 and V is TRBV19; D might be TRBD1 (6 bases). V lost 4 bases to trimming and J lost 0 bases, with 10 bases between them. In germline, CDR1 is LNHDA, CDR2 SQIVND (reference sequence). This CDR3 has 15 residues. The CDR3 protein is CASSKGGYSGNTIYF. The CDR3 DNA is TGTGCCAGTAGTAAGGGGGGCTACTCTGGAAACACCATATATTTT.

The rearrangement uses TRBV6-5 and TRBJ1-2; TRBD1 agrees at 9 bases. CDR3 length: 14 residues. The V gene's germline CDR1 is MNHEY and CDR2 SVGAGI. V lost 6 bases and J lost 3; bases outside the gene matches: 5. The CDR3 loop reads CASSNRQGDYGYTF. CDR3 in DNA: TGTGCCAGCAGCAATCGACAGGGGGACTATGGCTACACCTTC.

This rearrangement joins TRBV5-1 to TRBJ1-4; the match to TRBD1 covers 9 bases. Germline assignment: CDR1 SGHRS and CDR2 YFSETQ. V lost 2 bases, J lost 8 bases, and 7 bases stayed unmatched. This CDR3 contains 15 residues. As DNA, the CDR3 is TGCGCCAGCAGCTTCCGGGGACAGGGAGGCGAAAAACTGTTTTTT. Its translation is CASSFRGQGGEKLFF.

The V and J genes are TRBV30 and TRBJ1-5; D may be TRBD1 (6 bases). Trimming cost V 2 bases and J 3 bases, with 23 bases left between them. The CDR3 has 18 amino acids. CDR1 and CDR2 (germline): GTSNPN, SVGIG (reference sequence). Here the CDR3 DNA reads TGTGCCTGGAGTTCTTGGGGGAACAGGGTGTTTCCCAATCAGCCCCAGCATTTT. This gives the protein CAWSSWGNRVFPNQPQHF.

The chain carries TRBV7-9 and TRBJ2-5; possibly TRBD1 for D (7 bases). The V and J ends lost 4 bases and 3 bases respectively, with 15 bases between them. This CDR3 comprises 15 residues. The V gene's germline CDR1 is SEHNR and CDR2 FQNEAQ (reference sequence). The CDR3 here is CASSSEGAGKETQYF. DNA of the CDR3: TGTGCCAGCAGCTCCGAGGGGGCGGGAAAAGAGACCCAGTACTTC.

This CDR3 is CASSTIQEGPPQHF. The CDR3 DNA sequence: TGTGCCAGTAGTACCATCCAAGAGGGGCCGCCCCAGCATTTT. The chain combines TRBV19 with TRBJ1-5; TRBD1 might be the D (5 bases). V lost 4 bases, J lost 9 bases, and 16 bases lay in between. The CDR3 is 14 residues long. Germline V CDR1 and CDR2: LNHDA, SQIVND (reference sequence).

The chain couples TRBV4-1 to TRBJ2-4, with D possibly being TRBD1 or TRBD2 (5 bases each). Trimming took 3 bases from V and 0 from J, leaving 27 bases between them. The CDR3 has 21 amino acids. Germline V lookup: CDR1 MGHRA, CDR2 YSYEKL. CDR3 coding DNA: TGCGCCAGCAGCCAGAGGGGAGAGGGTGGAGAAAAAGCAATAGCCAAAAACATTCAGTACTTC. This translates into CASSQRGEGGEKAIAKNIQYF.

J is TRBJ2-1 and V is TRBV6-1, with D possibly TRBD2 on 6 matching bases. Germline V gene sequence: CDR1 MNHNS, CDR2 SASEGT. Trimming cost V 3 bases and J 0 bases, with 12 bases left between them. This CDR3 spans 16 amino acids. CDR3 sequence: CASSEHSGNSYNEQFF. The CDR3 DNA sequence: TGTGCCAGCAGTGAGCATAGCGGAAACTCCTACAATGAGCAGTTCTTC.

The chain uses TRBV19 and TRBJ2-5, with TRBD1 matching 9 bases. In germline, CDR1 is LNHDA, CDR2 SQIVND (reference sequence). The CDR3 runs to 14 residues. Trimming at V came to 5 bases and at J to 4 bases, leaving 5 bases not matched to a gene. The CDR3 coding sequence is TGTGCCAGTAGTGGGACAGGGTCGAGAGAGACCCAGTACTTC. The encoded protein is CASSGTGSRETQYF.

This clone was seen a few times. The chain recombines TRBV12-5 with TRBJ1-2, with 9 bases matching TRBD1. Germline V gives CDR1 LGHNT, CDR2 FRNRAP. The junction had 5 bases not matched to a gene; V was cut back by 7 bases and J by 8 bases. CDR3 length: 12 residues. The CDR3, as DNA: TGTGCTAGTGCCGAGACAGGGGGAGGCTACACCTTC. Its translation is CASAETGGGYTF. The variable domain in full, completed from reference TRBV12-5 and TRBJ1-2, reads DARVTQTPRHKVTEMGQEVTMRCQPILGHNTVFWYRQTMMQGLELLAYFRNRAPLDDSGMPKDRFSAEMPDATLATLKIQPSEPRDSAVYFCASAETGGGYTFGSGTRLTVV.

This clone came up once. The gene calls are TRBV6-1 and TRBJ2-1, with D perhaps matching TRBD2 (5 bases). Germline V gene data show CDR1 as MNHNS and CDR2 as SASEGT. The CDR3 sequence is 13 residues long. Trimming shortened V by 6 bases and J by 7 bases, and 13 bases separated the two germline ends. CDR3 coding DNA: TGTGCCAGCAGCCCCTTGGGCGGGAATGAGCAGTTCTTC. As protein: CASSPLGGNEQFF.

J is TRBJ2-7 and V is TRBV7-2; possibly TRBD1 or TRBD2 for D (5 bases each). This CDR3 comprises 15 residues. V gave up 2 bases and J gave up 2 bases, with 13 bases separating them. The V gene's germline CDR1 is SGHTA and CDR2 FQGNSA. The CDR3 region is CASSLSEGSAYEQYV. The CDR3 bases are TGTGCCAGCAGCTTATCCGAGGGGTCCGCCTACGAGCAGTACGTC.

The V and J genes are TRBV2 and TRBJ2-2, with 8 bases matching TRBD1. The CDR3 loop spans 14 amino acids. Germline V lookup: CDR1 SNHLY, CDR2 FYNNEI. Trimming took 6 bases from V and 5 from J; bases not matched to a gene: 5. The CDR3 sequence is CASSKDRETGELFF. The CDR3 region has the DNA TGTGCCAGCAGCAAGGACAGGGAAACCGGGGAGCTGTTTTTT.